Included here is one T cell receptor beta chain sequence, with context. The data stem from a study of blood T cell repertoires in COVID-19. About the research overall: COVID-19 samples from acute and convalescent phases originated in the United States, Italy and Spain. Sources were T cells, B-cell-depleted T cells, or PBMCs; the material itself was cDNA or gDNA.

Authors' processing steps: Amplification with reference gene primers provided the estimates of nucleated cell counts. This table comes from immunoSEQ multiplex PCR, and its TCRdb copy is limited to in-frame clones, with some not included. Clonal size and the V and J genes are those of that table, whereas D and trimming came from the DNA. The repertoire holds fewer than 90,000 clones, 87% seen once, with more than 14% in the top ten. The V gene lost 7 bases and the J gene lost 3 bases, with 15 bases spanning the gap. The CDR3 has 15 amino acids. Germline CDR1 reads LNHDA; CDR2 reads SQIVND (reference sequence).

The sequencing sample was made of peripheral blood. This chain links TRBV19 with TRBJ1-4; possibly TRBD1 for D (6 bases). The receptor was isolated from a male donor with acute or convalescent COVID-19. This CDR3 reads CASTEQGAANEKLFF. The CDR3, as DNA: TGTGCCAGTACCGAACAGGGAGCGGCTAATGAAAAACTGTTTTTT. The whole variable domain, remainder taken from reference TRBV19 and TRBJ1-4, is DGGITQSPKYLFRKEGQNVTLSCEQNLNHDAMYWYRQDPGQGLRLIYYSQIVNDFQKGDIAEGYSVSREKKESFPLTVTSAQKNPTAFYLCASTEQGAANEKLFFGSGTQLSVL.